This T cell receptor beta chain was found in a study of blood T cell repertoires in COVID-19. Study information: COVID-19 samples, acute and convalescent, were from the United States, Italy and Spain. T cells, B-cell-depleted T cells, or PBMCs supplied cDNA or gDNA.

Method: immunoSEQ multiplex PCR; TCRdb's copy keeps in-frame clones and lacks some. The repertoire holds 84,000 or so clones, with approximately 86% as singletons. The germline V gene has CDR1 SGHTA and CDR2 FQGNSA. This CDR3 comprises 13 residues. The V and J ends lost 4 bases and 2 bases respectively, with 8 bases between them. The chain employs TRBV7-2 and TRBJ1-1, with unresolved D. This receptor was taken from a woman of 80 years or more with acute or convalescent COVID-19. The sequencing sample was made of peripheral blood. CDR3 residues: CASSSLPNTEAFF. CDR3 in DNA: TGTGCCAGCAGCTCACTACCCAACACTGAAGCTTTCTTT.